This T cell receptor beta chain was profiled in a study of blood T cell repertoires in COVID-19. Background on the study: T cells, B-cell-depleted T cells, or PBMCs supplied cDNA or gDNA.

Between the trimmed V and J ends, which lost 1 base and 7 bases, there was a span of 10 bases. The CDR3 sequence is 14 residues long. Looked up from germline, CDR1 is SEHNR and CDR2 is FQNEAQ (reference sequence). Per the original methods: Amplification of reference gene primers was used by the study to estimate nucleated cell counts. Sequencing used immunoSEQ multiplex PCR; TCRdb keeps in-frame clones, though not all of them. V and J calls and clone size follow that table, whereas D and trimming were derived from the DNA. Among tens of thousands of clones listed, roughly 90% were seen once. This sequence originates from a man between 60 and 75 years old with active COVID-19. V gene TRBV7-9 combines with J gene TRBJ2-2; possibly TRBD2 for D (5 bases). Sequencing used peripheral blood. The CDR3 DNA sequence: TGTGCCAGCAGCTTAGGCGGTGGACTCGGGGAGCTGTTTTTT. Translating it yields CASSLGGGLGELFF.